This T cell receptor beta chain comes out of a study of T cells in Graves' hyperthyroidism and ophthalmopathy. Whole-study context: Blood from the periphery was taken at initial diagnosis, before any treatment.

On the basis of clinical symptoms, serum thyroxine and TRAb, thyroid ultrasound and orbital computed tomography, diagnoses were made. The blood sample dates from first hyperthyroidism diagnosis, preceding any ophthalmopathy symptoms. This clonotype was recorded many times. Antigen specificity is unknown. TCR beta CDR3 regions were amplified from RNA. Using the HTBI primer set, a first-round RT-PCR was run on the TCR CDR3. TCRdb ran MiXCR on the multiplex PCR reads and lists one entry per CDR3 protein. The table records fewer than 500,000 distinct CDR3 sequences, about 14% of them present only once. Study-level points and caveats: Clonotypes that were expanded in thyroid above 0.001 mostly appeared in blood too.

The CDR3 is 15 residues long. V was shortened by 0 bases and J by 7 bases, with 13 bases between the two germline ends. Germline V gene sequence: CDR1 MNHNY, CDR2 SVGAGI (reference sequence). Source material: blood. The receptor was isolated from a man aged 25-45 years with Graves' hyperthyroidism that later progressed to Graves' ophthalmopathy. The chain uses TRBV6-6 and TRBJ2-1; D may be TRBD1 or TRBD2 (6 bases each). This chain's CDR3 is CASSYSVGGSNEQFF. The CDR3 coding sequence is TGTGCCAGCAGTTACTCGGTGGGGGGCTCAAATGAGCAGTTCTTC.